These 28 T cell receptor beta chains came from one sample sequenced in a study of shared clonotypes between healthy human individuals. The table came from immunoSEQ multiplex PCR; TCRdb's copy has only in-frame clones and leaves some out. The table records more than 2 million clones, under 97% of them present only once. Sequenced: naive CD4+ T cells sorted from blood. The sample's subset: CD45RA+ positively selected. The receptors here all came from a man aged 18 to 29 in good health.

The chain combines TRBV7-9 with TRBJ1-4, with 9 bases lining up with TRBD1. Germline V CDR1 and CDR2: SEHNR, FQNEAQ (reference sequence). This CDR3 contains 17 residues. J was trimmed by 7 bases and V by 5 bases; bases with no gene match: 14. CDR3 residues: CASSPNRGTGGGEKLFF. Here the CDR3 DNA reads TGTGCCAGCAGCCCTAATCGAGGAACAGGGGGCGGTGAAAAACTGTTTTTT.

The chain couples TRBV28 to TRBJ1-4; D unresolved. V was trimmed by 5 bases and J by 8 bases, leaving 9 bases between them. The germline V gene has CDR1 MDHEN and CDR2 SYDVKM. The CDR3 has 12 residues. Here the CDR3 reads CASSPSQEKLFF. Here the CDR3 DNA reads TGTGCCAGCAGTCCCTCACAGGAAAAACTGTTTTTT.

This chain joins TRBV4-3 and TRBJ2-1; 8 nucleotides line up with TRBD2. The V segment lost 0 bases and the J segment 0 bases; nucleotides outside the gene matches: 10. The germline gives CDR1 LGHNA, CDR2 YSLEER. The CDR3 has 19 amino acids. As DNA, the CDR3 is TGCGCCAGCAGCCAAGAGTTGGATAGCGGGAAGAGCTCCTACAATGAGCAGTTCTTC. Translated, it gives CASSQELDSGKSSYNEQFF.

Written as DNA, the CDR3 is TGCGCCAGCAGCGATACAGGGGGGACCTACGAGCAGTACTTC. Protein product: CASSDTGGTYEQYF. The chain employs TRBV5-1 and TRBJ2-7; 8 nucleotides align to TRBD1. Germline V gene data show CDR1 as SGHRS and CDR2 as YFSETQ. CDR3 length: 14 residues. The trim removed 4 bases at V and 2 bases at J, leaving 5 bases unmatched. Using reference TRBV5-1 and TRBJ2-7 for the parts outside the CDR3, the full variable domain is KAGVTQTPRYLIKTRGQQVTLSCSPISGHRSVSWYQQTPGQGLQFLFEYFSETQRNKGNFPGRFSGRQFSNSRSEMNVSTLELGDSALYLCASSDTGGTYEQYFGPGTRLTVT.

The chain is built from TRBV5-4 and TRBJ2-3, with 8 bases that match TRBD2. Germline assignment: CDR1 SGHNT and CDR2 YYREEE (reference sequence). The CDR3 is 15 amino acids. With V trimmed by 3 bases and J by 2 bases, 5 bases remained unmatched. The CDR3 region is CASSSGGGLTDTQYF. CDR3 nucleotides: TGTGCCAGCAGCTCCGGGGGGGGCCTCACAGATACGCAGTATTTT.

The gene calls are TRBV30 and TRBJ2-7, with 9 bases lining up with TRBD2. V lost 2 bases to trimming and J lost 5 bases; unmatched junction nucleotides: 7. The CDR3 has 14 residues. Germline CDR1 GTSNPN, CDR2 SVGIG (reference sequence). This CDR3 reads CAWSFSGRPDEQYF. The DNA of the CDR3 is TGTGCCTGGAGTTTTAGCGGGAGACCGGACGAGCAGTACTTC.

The rearrangement joins TRBV29-1 to TRBJ2-7; maybe TRBD1 (6 bases). Trimming shortened V by 4 bases and J by 1 base, and 11 bases separated the two germline ends. Germline V gene lookup returns CDR1 SQVTM and CDR2 ANQGSEA. The CDR3 totals 13 residues. The CDR3 nucleotides read TGCAGCGTTGGGGGGCGACTATCCTACGAGCAGTACTTC. Encoded protein: CSVGGRLSYEQYF.

The chain links TRBV30 to TRBJ1-5; maybe TRBD1 (5 bases). In germline, CDR1 is GTSNPN, CDR2 SVGIG (reference sequence). Trimming cost V 3 bases and J 5 bases, with 8 bases left between them. The CDR3 runs 12 residues. This chain's CDR3 is CAWSKGDQPQHF. CDR3 bases: TGTGCCTGGAGCAAAGGGGATCAGCCCCAGCATTTT.

As concerns this clone: Within the sample, other DNA sequences also encode this same CDR3. CDR3 amino acids: CAWSVLRADTQYF. The CDR3, as DNA: TGTGCCTGGAGTGTACTAAGGGCAGATACGCAGTATTTT. The chain links TRBV30 to TRBJ2-3, with D uncertain. The CDR3 covers 13 residues. Germline V gene data show CDR1 as GTSNPN and CDR2 as SVGIG (reference sequence). V shed 0 bases and J shed 4 bases, with 8 bases lying between them.

This clone was picked up one time. The rearrangement joins TRBV5-1 to TRBJ2-3; 9 bases are shared with TRBD1. The length of the CDR3 is 15 residues. Looked up from germline, CDR1 is SGHRS and CDR2 is YFSETQ. The J segment lost 7 bases and the V segment lost 4 bases, leaving 10 bases of the junction unmatched. The CDR3, as DNA: TGCGCCAGCAGCCCGACGGACAGGGGCCCCAATACGCAGTATTTT. It encodes CASSPTDRGPNTQYF.

Only a few counts were recorded for this clone. The chain employs TRBV30 and TRBJ1-5; D unclear. The germline gives CDR1 GTSNPN, CDR2 SVGIG (reference sequence). The CDR3 length is 12 residues. The V end lost 0 bases, the J end lost 13 bases, and 13 bases lay between the germline ends. CDR3 in DNA: TGTGCCTGGAGTGTGAGGAGCCTTGGTCAGCATTTT. Translated: CAWSVRSLGQHF.

J is TRBJ1-2 and V is TRBV6-5; TRBD1 might be the D (6 bases). The CDR3 covers 14 residues. Trimming removed 0 bases at V and 6 bases at J, with 11 bases between. Per the germline V gene, CDR1 is MNHEY and CDR2 is SVGAGI. The CDR3 DNA reads as TGTGCCAGCAGTTACTCCGGCCCAGGGGATGGCTACACCTTC. It encodes CASSYSGPGDGYTF.

The V and J genes are TRBV5-1 and TRBJ2-7, with TRBD2 matching over 11 bases. V lost 4 bases to trimming and J lost 4 bases; unmatched junction nucleotides: 7. This CDR3 contains 15 residues. Germline assignment: CDR1 SGHRS and CDR2 YFSETQ. In DNA, the CDR3 is TGCGCCAGCAGCGCCACTAGCGGGGGATTTTACGAGCAGTACTTC. This codes for CASSATSGGFYEQYF.

This sequence joins TRBV6-6 and TRBJ1-2, with unresolved D. Looked up from germline, CDR1 is MNHNY and CDR2 is SVGAGI (reference sequence). The V and J ends lost 5 bases and 0 bases respectively, with 7 bases between them. The CDR3 length is 13 residues. CDR3 in DNA: TGTGCCAGCAGTACACAGTCTAACTATGGCTACACCTTC. Its translation is CASSTQSNYGYTF.

The chain recombines TRBV25-1 with TRBJ2-1; 10 bases fit TRBD1. The length of the CDR3 is 15 residues. Germline assignment: CDR1 MGHDK and CDR2 SYGVNS. Trimming took 4 bases from V and 7 from J; bases not matched to a gene: 7. CDR3 region: CASSVDRGNLNEQFF. The CDR3 DNA is TGTGCCAGCAGTGTGGACAGGGGGAATTTGAATGAGCAGTTCTTC.

V and J are TRBV4-3 and TRBJ2-7, with TRBD2 matching over 11 bases. This CDR3 spans 20 amino acids. Germline loops: CDR1 LGHNA, CDR2 YSLEER. V lost 8 bases, J lost 2 bases, and 23 bases stayed unmatched. Here the CDR3 reads CASPQEDRLSGRANPYEQYF. The CDR3, as DNA: TGCGCCAGCCCCCAAGAGGATAGGCTTAGCGGGAGGGCGAACCCCTACGAGCAGTACTTC.

This clone was seen just once. V is TRBV5-5 and J is TRBJ1-6; a possible D gene is TRBD1 (6 bases). Germline CDR1 SGHKS, CDR2 YYEKEE (reference sequence). Between the trimmed V and J ends, which lost 5 bases and 5 bases, there was a span of 11 bases. CDR3 length: 14 residues. For the CDR3, the DNA is TGTGCCAGCAGTTTTCCAGGGGATAATTCACCCCTCCACTTT. Translation gives CASSFPGDNSPLHF.

The chain links TRBV11-2 to TRBJ2-1, with D possibly being TRBD1 or TRBD2 (6 bases each). Trimming shortened V by 1 base and J by 7 bases, and 14 bases separated the two germline ends. Germline V lookup: CDR1 SGHAT, CDR2 FQNNGV. The CDR3 spans 15 residues. CDR3 DNA: TGTGCCAGCAGCTTAGGTCCGGGGGCGGGTAATGAGCAGTTCTTC. Protein product: CASSLGPGAGNEQFF.

This chain joins TRBV28 and TRBJ2-7, with TRBD2 identical over 7 bases. The CDR3 spans 14 residues. V lost 7 bases to trimming and J lost 6 bases; unmatched junction nucleotides: 12. Germline CDR1 reads MDHEN; CDR2 reads SYDVKM. CDR3: CASTSVGGGLEQYF. The CDR3, as DNA: TGTGCCAGCACTTCTGTGGGCGGGGGTCTCGAGCAGTACTTC.

This chain links TRBV28 with TRBJ2-3; no clear D gene. From germline, CDR1 is MDHEN and CDR2 SYDVKM. With 6 bases removed from V and 0 bases from J, the gap between germline ends came to 7 bases. This CDR3 has 13 residues. The CDR3 region is CASRQTSTDTQYF. CDR3 in DNA: TGTGCCAGCAGGCAGACCAGCACAGATACGCAGTATTTT. Looking up the rest from reference TRBV28 and TRBJ2-3 gives the full variable domain: DVKVTQSSRYLVKRTGEKVFLECVQDMDHENMFWYRQDPGLGLRLIYFSYDVKMKEKGDIPEGYSVSREKKERFSLILESASTNQTSMYLCASRQTSTDTQYFGPGTRLTVL.

CDR3 coding DNA: TGCAGCGTTGTTGGGGGACAGGGGGTGGATGAGCAGTTCTTC. Translation: CSVVGGQGVDEQFF. The rearrangement links TRBV29-1 to TRBJ2-1, with 11 positions matching TRBD1. Trimming took 4 bases from V and 8 from J; bases not matched to a gene: 7. Germline-derived CDR1 and CDR2 are SQVTM and ANQGSEA. The CDR3 loop spans 14 amino acids.

This clone was seen a single time. The chain couples TRBV4-2 to TRBJ2-5, with 8 nucleotides matching TRBD2. The CDR3 contains 15 residues. With V trimmed by 1 base and J by 3 bases, 4 bases remained unmatched. The germline CDR1 and CDR2 sequences are LGHNA and YNFKEQ. The CDR3 loop is CASSQASGGEETQYF. The CDR3 DNA follows: TGTGCCAGCAGCCAAGCAAGCGGGGGAGAAGAGACCCAGTACTTC.

J is TRBJ2-5 and V is TRBV25-1, with TRBD1 matching 7 bases. The V gene's germline CDR1 is MGHDK and CDR2 SYGVNS. CDR3 length equals 14 residues. Trimming cost V 3 bases and J 4 bases; bases outside gene matches: 5. The CDR3 coding sequence is TGTGCCAGCAGTGATAGACAGGGTAGAGAGACCCAGTACTTC. Translating gives CASSDRQGRETQYF.

This sequence joins TRBV28 and TRBJ2-7; 9 nucleotides line up with TRBD1. The V segment lost 6 bases and the J segment 5 bases; nucleotides outside the gene matches: 11. The CDR3 loop spans 15 amino acids. CDR1 is MDHEN and CDR2 is SYDVKM in the germline V gene. In DNA form, the CDR3 reads TGTGCCAGCAGGTCACCGGGACAGGGTACCCACGAGCAGTACTTC. Its protein is CASRSPGQGTHEQYF.

The chain employs TRBV11-2 and TRBJ2-7; D not certain. V was shortened by 2 bases and J by 7 bases, with 6 bases between the two germline ends. In germline, CDR1 is SGHAT, CDR2 FQNNGV. The CDR3 covers 11 residues. The CDR3 nucleotides read TGTGCCAGCAGCTTATTGGATGAGCAGTACTTC. Its translation: CASSLLDEQYF. The full variable domain, completed using reference TRBV11-2 and TRBJ2-7, is EAGVAQSPRYKIIEKRQSVAFWCNPISGHATLYWYQQILGQGPKLLIQFQNNGVVDDSQLPKDRFSAERLKGVDSTLKIQPAKLEDSAVYLCASSLLDEQYFGPGTRLTVT.

This chain joins TRBV15 and TRBJ1-2, with D hard to call. Trimming took 0 bases from V and 2 from J, leaving 4 bases between them. The CDR3 is 13 amino acids. In germline, CDR1 is LNHNV, CDR2 YYDKDF (reference sequence). The DNA of the CDR3 is TGTGCCACCAGCAGAGATATGAACTATGGCTACACCTTC. It codes for CATSRDMNYGYTF.

This chain connects TRBV25-1 to TRBJ1-2; D gene uncertain. The CDR3 is made up of 14 amino acids. V lost 4 bases and J lost 2, with 11 bases in between. Germline CDR1 reads MGHDK; CDR2 reads SYGVNS. The CDR3 region is CASSAGPPNYGYTF. The DNA for the CDR3 is TGTGCCAGCAGTGCCGGGCCGCCGAACTATGGCTACACCTTC.

The chain joins TRBV11-2 to TRBJ2-7; D perhaps matches TRBD1 (6 bases). There are 20 residues in the CDR3. V was pared by 0 bases and J by 0 bases, with 24 bases between. Germline V gene data show CDR1 as SGHAT and CDR2 as FQNNGV. CDR3 amino acids: CASSLEVGGTGFILSYEQYF. CDR3 sequence (DNA): TGTGCCAGCAGCTTAGAGGTAGGGGGAACAGGATTTATCCTCTCCTACGAGCAGTACTTC.